The rows below give T cell receptor beta chains drawn from one sample of a study of PD-1 blockade in classical Hodgkin lymphoma. TCRdb's copy holds only in-frame clones and misses some; the assay was immunoSEQ multiplex PCR. The sample holds 15,000 to 25,000 clones, less than 90% seen once. Sample: CD4+ T cells from blood, taken before the fourth cycle of nivolumab. The receptors shown here come from a human donor with classical Hodgkin lymphoma. The conserved cysteine and the conserved F or W are not part of the CDR3 here.

>TRBV6-6|12
ASSEGQPQETQY
>TRBV5-4|13
ASSTLAGGAGELF
>TRBV25-1|11
ASNHRDTDTQY
>TRBV11-3|12
ASSPRQGAGEQF
>TRBV5-4|11
ASSLGQGTTIY
>TRBV6-1|10
ASTMNTDTQY
>TRBV5-5|12
ASSLVPGEYTQY
>TRBV5-4|10
ASSLRDEKLF
>TRBV7-9|12
ASSLARATDTQY
>TRBV10-3|11
AISESVGGELF
>TRBV25-1|12
ASSGDRGFPGYT
>TRBV28|14
ASPPATSGRIDTQY
>TRBV6-6|13
ASSSVAGGGVEQY
>TRBV18|14
ASSPPVGALYSPLH
>TRBV5-1|12
ASSIRGRGYGYT